This T cell receptor (beta chain) comes out of a study of shared clonotypes between healthy human individuals. CD45RO-negative, CCR7-selected cells formed the naive CD8 fraction, which excluded terminally differentiated effector memory CD45RA+ cells. With respect to this clone: Its antigen remains unidentified.

V was pared by 2 bases and J by 6 bases, with 6 bases of the junction left unmatched. Germline lookup yields CDR1 MNHEY and CDR2 SMNVEV (reference sequence). The CDR3 loop spans 14 amino acids. Findings and limits, study-wide: Memory subsets generally showed lower estimated richness than naive subsets. Sampling covered nothing but blood. Tissue TCR repertoires likely differ from those found in blood.

Sequenced by immunoSEQ multiplex PCR; TCRdb stores in-frame clones only, minus some. The profile covers around 1.9 million clones, with roughly 95% appearing a single time and more than 1.5% taken by the ten largest. The source is a man aged 18 to 30 in good health. Some clones in this sample may be carry-over from other donors' samples. Sequencing input: naive CD8+ T cells from PBMCs. The chain couples TRBV27 to TRBJ1-1, with 7 bases that match TRBD1. The CDR3 DNA is TGTGCCAGCAGTTTAACCCTCACAGGGGCTGAAGCTTTCTTT. It codes for CASSLTLTGAEAFF.